This entry concerns a single T cell receptor beta chain. The antigen remains undetermined. The data originate from a study of T cells after yellow fever vaccination. Study results and limitations: Weaker in magnitude, the secondary response showed a faster peak on day 5 versus 15. It was a small share of clonotypes that appeared in both CD4 and CD8 compartments.

The length of the CDR3 is 14 residues. After removal of 4 bases from V and 0 bases from J, the junction contained 3 bases not matched to a gene. The germline V gene has CDR1 SEHNR and CDR2 FQNEAQ (reference sequence). The 5'RACE template-switching step produced TCR cDNA and added a universal primer site and UMIs. Via MiXCR, TCRdb re-called the 5' RACE reads, giving one row per CDR3 protein. The sample comprises hundreds of thousands of distinct CDR3 sequences, under 15% of which are singletons, and about 3% rests with the top ten. The clonotype comes from a young man who received the YFV17D yellow fever vaccine. The specimen was CD4+ T cells sorted from PBMCs, collected 15 days after the yellow fever booster vaccination. J is TRBJ2-7 and V is TRBV7-9, with 7 bases that match TRBD1. CDR3 sequence (DNA): TGTGCCAGCAGCTCGACAGGGAGCTCCTACGAGCAGTACGTC. This gives the protein CASSSTGSSYEQYV.